Listed below are T cell receptor beta chains from one sample, sequenced in a study of cytomegalovirus exposure and HLA in healthy donors. Sequencing was performed with immunoSEQ multiplex PCR; in TCRdb, only in-frame clones are kept and a portion is missing. This sample yields 100,000 to 150,000 clones, of which more than 8% are seen a single time; 5.5% belongs to the top ten. Source material: PBMCs. The origin of the receptors is a man aged 40-50 years in good health and CMV-seronegative. CDR3s include the opening cysteine and the closing phenylalanine or tryptophan. A D gene is named only where the DNA matches it firmly. Clone size, where shown, is once, few, many, or a class for clones that have expanded.

>TRBD1|few|TRBJ2-7|TRBV6-5
CASSYMAGGVEQYF
TGTGCCAGCAGTTACATGGCAGGGGGCGTCGAGCAGTACTTC
>-|-|TRBJ1-5|TRBV5-1
CASSLSGFNQPQHF
TGCGCCAGCAGCTTGTCGGGGTTTAATCAGCCCCAGCATTTT
>TRBD2|-|TRBJ2-2|TRBV2
CASRAPVAGGSGELFF
TGTGCCAGCAGGGCCCCGGTAGCGGGGGGGTCCGGGGAGCTGTTTTTT
>-|-|TRBJ1-5|TRBV4-1
CASSQGRQPNNQPQHF
TGCGCCAGCAGCCAAGGGCGGCAGCCCAACAATCAGCCCCAGCATTTT
>-|few|TRBJ2-5|TRBV15
CATSRDNRQGETQYF
TGTGCCACCAGCAGAGATAACCGGCAGGGAGAGACCCAGTACTTC
>TRBD2|-|TRBJ2-3|TRBV5-1
CASSLGGGSDTQYF
TGCGCCAGCAGCTTGGGGGGGGGAAGCGATACGCAGTATTTT
>-|-|TRBJ1-6|TRBV7-2
CASSLGPPGSAPLHF
TGTGCCAGCAGCTTAGGTCCCCCAGGGTCAGCACCCCTCCACTTT
>TRBD1|few|TRBJ1-1|TRBV7-2
CASRLDRAEAFF
TGTGCCAGCAGGCTGGACAGGGCTGAAGCTTTCTTT
>TRBD2|-|TRBJ2-3|TRBV10-1
CASSEGHERGGADTQYF
TGCGCCAGCAGTGAGGGTCACGAGCGGGGGGGGGCAGATACGCAGTATTTT
>TRBD2|-|TRBJ2-3|TRBV7-9
CASSPPGLAGVEDTQYF
TGTGCCAGCAGCCCTCCGGGACTAGCGGGGGTTGAAGATACGCAGTATTTT
>-|few|TRBJ2-3|TRBV5-1
CASSSGDRTDTQYF
TGCGCCAGCAGCTCGGGGGACCGCACAGATACGCAGTATTTT
>-|-|TRBJ1-5|TRBV18
CASSPAPGRNQPQHF
TGTGCCAGCTCACCAGCGCCAGGTCGCAATCAGCCCCAGCATTTT
>-|few|TRBJ1-1|TRBV21-1
CASSKVARGNTEAFF
-
>-|few|TRBJ1-3|TRBV7-2
CASSLGFSSGNTIYF
TGTGCCAGCAGTCTAGGTTTTTCCTCTGGAAACACCATATATTTT
>-|few|TRBJ1-5|TRBV7-8
CASSLAAGNQPQHF
TGTGCCAGCAGCTTAGCGGCGGGCAATCAGCCCCAGCATTTT
>-|-|TRBJ1-2|TRBV27
CASSSNPGQGYTF
TGTGCCAGCAGTTCAAACCCCGGACAGGGCTACACCTTC
>-|-|TRBJ1-1|TRBV15
CATSRARGGPTEAFF
TGTGCCACCAGCAGAGCACGGGGGGGGCCAACTGAAGCTTTCTTT
>TRBD2|few|TRBJ2-5|TRBV19
CASSPSGVGETQYF
TGTGCCAGTAGTCCCAGCGGGGTAGGAGAGACCCAGTACTTC
>-|few|TRBJ1-1|TRBV4-3
CASSQDLDLLEAFF
TGCGCCAGCAGCCAAGATCTCGACCTACTAGAAGCTTTCTTT
>-|few|TRBJ1-5|TRBV19
CASSILQGNQPQHF
TGTGCCAGTAGTATACTGCAGGGCAATCAGCCCCAGCATTTT
>-|-|TRBJ1-2|TRBV28
CASSFPGDGYTF
TGTGCCAGCAGTTTCCCAGGGGATGGCTACACCTTC
>-|few|TRBJ1-1|TRBV15
CATSRGRANTEAFF
TGTGCCACCAGCAGAGGGAGGGCAAACACTGAAGCTTTCTTT
>TRBD1|-|TRBJ1-2|TRBV6-1
CASSDPGGYYGYTF
TGTGCCAGCAGTGATCCAGGGGGCTACTATGGCTACACCTTC
>-|few|TRBJ1-1|TRBV14
CASSQDFRDMFNTEAFF
TGTGCCAGCAGCCAAGACTTTCGAGATATGTTTAACACTGAAGCTTTCTTT
>TRBD2|-|TRBJ2-7|TRBV5-4
CASSLAGGGVSYEQYF
TGTGCCAGCAGCTTGGCCGGGGGAGGGGTCTCCTACGAGCAGTACTTC
>-|-|TRBJ2-7|TRBV5-1
CASSRDIGPFEQYF
TGCGCCAGCAGCCGGGATATCGGGCCATTCGAGCAGTACTTC
>TRBD1|few|TRBJ1-1|TRBV10-1
CASSFGTGEAEAFF
TGCGCCAGCAGTTTCGGGACAGGGGAGGCTGAAGCTTTCTTT
>-|few|TRBJ2-5|TRBV5-5
CASSLGQQETQYF
TGTGCCAGCAGCTTGGGACAACAAGAGACCCAGTACTTC
>-|few|TRBJ2-7|TRBV6-5
CASRRTRAVGEQSF
TGTGCCAGCAGGCGGACTCGGGCAGTGGGAGAGCAGTCCTTC
>TRBD2|-|TRBJ2-7|TRBV7-2
CASSSPRLAAYEQYF
TGTGCCAGCAGCTCGCCGAGACTAGCGGCCTACGAGCAGTACTTC
>-|-|TRBJ2-1|TRBV5-1
CASSPEAALSSYNEQFF
TGCGCCAGCAGCCCGGAGGCAGCCTTAAGCTCCTACAATGAGCAGTTCTTC
>-|-|TRBJ1-2|TRBV5-1
CASKGGMAGEYGYTF
TGCGCCAGCAAAGGGGGTATGGCAGGGGAGTATGGCTACACCTTC
>-|few|TRBJ1-1|TRBV27
CASSFPGGAEAFF
TGTGCCAGCAGTTTCCCGGGAGGTGCTGAAGCTTTCTTT
>-|few|TRBJ1-1|TRBV5-6
CASSLDRQVVAFF
TGTGCCAGCAGCTTGGACAGGCAGGTTGTAGCTTTCTTT
>TRBD1|few|TRBJ1-6|TRBV5-6
CASSLGGGRGHSPLHF
TGTGCCAGCAGCTTGGGGGGGGGCAGGGGGCATTCACCCCTCCACTTT